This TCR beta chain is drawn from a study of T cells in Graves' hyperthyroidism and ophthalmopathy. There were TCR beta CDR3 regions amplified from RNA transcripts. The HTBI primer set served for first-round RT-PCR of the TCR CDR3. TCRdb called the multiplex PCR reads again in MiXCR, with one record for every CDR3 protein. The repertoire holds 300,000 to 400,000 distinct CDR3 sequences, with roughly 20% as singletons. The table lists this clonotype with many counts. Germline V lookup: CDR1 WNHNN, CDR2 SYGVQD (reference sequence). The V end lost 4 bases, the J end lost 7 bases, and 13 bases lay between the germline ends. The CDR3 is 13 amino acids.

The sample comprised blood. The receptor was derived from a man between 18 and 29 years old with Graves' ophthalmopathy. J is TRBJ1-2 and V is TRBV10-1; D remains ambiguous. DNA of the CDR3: TGCGCCAGCAGTGTGGCCCGGGCCAGTGGCTACACCTTC. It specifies CASSVARASGYTF.